Below are 17 T cell receptor beta chains sequenced from a single sample in a study of blood T cell repertoires in COVID-19. Produced via immunoSEQ multiplex PCR; TCRdb's table is partial and in-frame only. Of some 38,000 clones listed, approximately 91% are singletons. Sequenced sample: peripheral blood. The source is a man over 45 with active COVID-19.

This chain connects TRBV5-1 to TRBJ1-5, with 7 bases identical to TRBD1. CDR1 and CDR2 (germline): SGHRS, YFSETQ. The CDR3 spans 16 residues. The V and J ends lost 0 bases and 6 bases, in that order; junction bases with no gene match: 9. The CDR3 reads CASSLGMTGTGQPQHF. The CDR3 region has the DNA TGCGCCAGCAGCTTGGGTATGACAGGGACGGGTCAGCCCCAGCATTTT.

The chain is built from TRBV6-5 and TRBJ1-5; D ambiguous. The CDR3 has 13 amino acids. Germline CDR1 MNHEY, CDR2 SVGAGI. V was cut by 2 bases and J by 3 bases, with 5 bases left in between. In DNA, the CDR3 is TGTGCCAGCAGTTACGTGGCCAATCAGCCCCAGCATTTT. Translation: CASSYVANQPQHF.

V usage is TRBV19 and J usage is TRBJ2-2; possibly TRBD1 for D (6 bases). Trimming pared 4 bases from V and 6 bases from J, leaving 6 bases between. This CDR3 contains 12 residues. Germline CDR1 reads LNHDA; CDR2 reads SQIVND (reference sequence). The CDR3 region has the DNA TGTGCCAGTAGTAACAGGGCCGGGGAGCTGTTTTTT. Translating gives CASSNRAGELFF.

The chain combines TRBV7-3 with TRBJ2-1; the match to TRBD2 covers 7 bases. Germline CDR1 is SGHTA and CDR2 is FQGTGA. The V and J ends lost 3 bases and 6 bases, in that order; junction bases with no gene match: 5. The CDR3 runs 14 residues. CDR3 sequence: CASSLGTGGNEQFF. In DNA, the CDR3 is TGTGCCAGCAGCTTGGGGACGGGAGGCAATGAGCAGTTCTTC. The variable domain in full, with the rest retrieved from reference TRBV7-3 and TRBJ2-1, is GAGVSQTPSNKVTEKGKYVELRCDPISGHTALYWYRQSLGQGPEFLIYFQGTGAADDSGLPNDRFFAVRPEGSVSTLKIQRTERGDSAVYLCASSLGTGGNEQFFGPGTRLTVL.

The V call is TRBV12-3 or TRBV12-4, the J call TRBJ1-1, with 7 bases lining up with TRBD1. This CDR3 is 13 amino acids long. Trimming took 7 bases from V and 6 from J; bases not matched to a gene: 8. The CDR3 region is CASTKTTGAEAFF. The CDR3 nucleotides read TGTGCCAGCACCAAAACAACAGGGGCTGAAGCTTTCTTT.

This clone was recorded once. The chain recombines TRBV5-8 with TRBJ1-2; TRBD1 aligns across 11 bases. Germline CDR1 and CDR2: SGHTS and YDEGEE. CDR3 length: 14 residues. J gave up 3 bases and V 3 bases, and 1 base lay outside the gene matches. The DNA for the CDR3 is TGTGCCAGCAGCTCGGGACAGGGGGACTATGGCTACACCTTC. It codes for CASSSGQGDYGYTF.

The chain joins TRBV5-8 to TRBJ2-3; possibly TRBD2 for D (6 bases). Germline V gives CDR1 SGHTS, CDR2 YDEGEE. Trimming pared 0 bases from V and 9 bases from J, leaving 8 bases between. The CDR3 is 12 amino acids. CDR3 in DNA: TGTGCCAGCAGCTTGGTAGGAGGGACGCAGTATTTT. This sequence encodes CASSLVGGTQYF.

This CDR3 reads CAWSRRGTEAFF. DNA of the CDR3: TGTGCCTGGAGTCGCCGAGGGACTGAAGCTTTCTTT. The chain is built from TRBV30 and TRBJ1-1; D unclear. The CDR3 extends over 12 amino acids. The V end was cut by 2 bases, the J end by 5 bases, with 9 bases between. Germline V lookup: CDR1 GTSNPN, CDR2 SVGIG (reference sequence). Full variable domain (outside the CDR3, taken from reference TRBV30 and TRBJ1-1): SQTIHQWPATLVQPVGSPLSLECTVEGTSNPNLYWYRQAAGRGLQLLFYSVGIGQISSEVPQNLSASRPQDRQFILSSKKLLLSDSGFYLCAWSRRGTEAFFGQGTRLTVV.

This clone was observed a single time. This rearrangement joins TRBV6-4 to TRBJ2-3; 7 positions agree with TRBD2. The germline V gene has CDR1 MRHNA and CDR2 SNTAGT. The CDR3 is 16 residues long. The J segment lost 2 bases and the V segment lost 7 bases, leaving 12 bases of the junction unmatched. CDR3 coding DNA: TGTGCCAGCACTGCCTCTCGGGGGAGGGTCACAGATACGCAGTATTTT. It codes for CASTASRGRVTDTQYF.

This clone was counted only a few times. The V and J genes are TRBV6-6 and TRBJ2-3; weak D call: TRBD2 (6 bases). V lost 6 bases to trimming and J lost 0 bases, with 16 bases between them. The CDR3 length is 16 residues. Germline V lookup: CDR1 MNHNY, CDR2 SVGAGI (reference sequence). In DNA form, the CDR3 reads TGTGCCAGCAGCGAATTTAGCGGTATGAGCACAGATACGCAGTATTTT. Protein product: CASSEFSGMSTDTQYF.

The rearrangement links TRBV5-1 to TRBJ1-2; D remains unclear. With 0 bases removed from V and 6 bases from J, the gap between germline ends came to 18 bases. Per the germline V gene, CDR1 is SGHRS and CDR2 is YFSETQ. The CDR3 has 16 residues. The CDR3 bases are TGCGCCAGCAGCTTGGGGGCGAGGGATGTTAGTGATGGCTACACCTTC. Residues: CASSLGARDVSDGYTF.

The V and J genes are TRBV5-1 and TRBJ2-1, with TRBD1 matching 8 bases. CDR3 length: 16 residues. The germline V gene has CDR1 SGHRS and CDR2 YFSETQ. V gave up 0 bases and J gave up 0 bases; unmatched junction bases: 2. CDR3 loop: CASSLGDRSSYNEQFF. For the CDR3, the DNA is TGCGCCAGCAGCTTGGGGGACAGGAGCTCCTACAATGAGCAGTTCTTC. The complete variable domain, with remaining parts taken from reference TRBV5-1 and TRBJ2-1, reads KAGVTQTPRYLIKTRGQQVTLSCSPISGHRSVSWYQQTPGQGLQFLFEYFSETQRNKGNFPGRFSGRQFSNSRSEMNVSTLELGDSALYLCASSLGDRSSYNEQFFGPGTRLTVL.

This clone was counted a single time. The V and J genes are TRBV2 and TRBJ2-7, with TRBD2 matching 7 bases. Germline V gives CDR1 SNHLY, CDR2 FYNNEI. This CDR3 comprises 13 residues. V was clipped by 7 bases and J by 3 bases; unmatched bases: 6. The CDR3 spells CASNGGGDYEQYF. The CDR3, as DNA: TGTGCCAGCAATGGTGGGGGGGACTACGAGCAGTACTTC.

The gene calls are TRBV4-2 and TRBJ1-3; D ambiguous. V lost 0 bases and J lost 0, with 6 bases in between. This CDR3 has 15 residues. The germline V gene encodes CDR1 LGHNA and CDR2 YNFKEQ. CDR3 sequence reads: CASSQDEGSGNTIYF. CDR3 sequence (DNA): TGTGCCAGCAGCCAAGATGAGGGCTCTGGAAACACCATATATTTT.

The genes are TRBV2 and TRBJ1-5; D may be TRBD1 (5 bases). The germline V gene has CDR1 SNHLY and CDR2 FYNNEI. Trimming removed 4 bases at V and 3 bases at J, with 7 bases between. CDR3 size: 13 residues. CDR3 region: CASSVDINQPQHF. The CDR3 nucleotides are TGTGCCAGCAGTGTGGACATCAATCAGCCCCAGCATTTT.

Turning to this clone: At one boundary the junction diverges from the germline segment, which might be a read error. The CDR3, as DNA: TGTGCCAGCAGCGAAGGGGGGGTGACCTCCTACGAGCAGTACTTC. This sequence encodes CASSEGGVTSYEQYF. The chain couples TRBV6-1 to TRBJ2-7, with a tentative D call TRBD2 (7 bases). The CDR3 has 15 residues. CDR1 is MNHNS, CDR2 SASEGT, per germline.

The chain links TRBV6-5 to TRBJ1-1; TRBD1 is a possible D gene (5 bases). The CDR3 runs 14 residues. CDR1 MNHEY and CDR2 SVGAGI come from the germline V gene. V was cut by 5 bases and J by 1 base, with 11 bases left in between. CDR3 DNA sequence: TGTGCCAGCAGTCAGACCGGGGGGAACACTGAAGCTTTCTTT. The encoded protein is CASSQTGGNTEAFF.